A single sample is the source of the 2 T cell receptor beta chains below, sequenced in a study of human T cells and chemical hapten exposure. One entry per CDR3 protein results from TCRdb running MiXCR on the RACE reads. The data contain roughly 94,000 distinct CDR3 sequences, about a tenth of them singletons. Time point noted: patch test 2, 6 weeks after DPC sensitization. Treatment reported: therapeutic diphenylcyclopropenone sensitization with weekly scalp DPC. The sequences come from whole blood, collected in connection with sensitization to the hapten diphenylcyclopropenone (DPC). Source of these receptors: a woman in her 40s with alopecia areata. Some clones in this sample may be carry-over from other donors' samples.

The genes are TRBV12-3 or TRBV12-4 and TRBJ2-3; D gene unclear. Trimming took off 6 bases at V and 6 bases at J, with 7 bases between the two ends. The CDR3 covers 11 residues. The CDR3 DNA follows: TGTGCCAGCAGGATGCAGGATACGCAGTATTTT. It codes for CASRMQDTQYF.

This clonotype was seen at least ten times. V and J are TRBV29-1 and TRBJ2-3; tentative D call: TRBD1 (6 bases). V lost 4 bases and J lost 3, with 14 bases in between. This CDR3 has 14 residues. CDR1 and CDR2 (germline): SQVTM, ANQGSEA. CDR3 in amino acids: CSVAAIGGTDTQYF. The CDR3 nucleotides read TGCAGCGTTGCGGCAATAGGGGGAACAGATACGCAGTATTTT.